These T cell receptor beta chains were read from a single sample in a study of cytomegalovirus exposure and HLA in healthy donors. TCRdb's table, derived via immunoSEQ multiplex PCR, lists solely in-frame clones and lacks some. Of around 150,000 clones detected, approximately 80% appear once; the ten largest clones hold about 9.5%. Source material: PBMCs. The receptors come from a man younger than 30 in good health and CMV-seropositive. The CDR3 runs from the conserved cysteine through the conserved F or W. The D gene is left open where the match is weak. Only part of the rows carry a size: once, few, many, or a class if the clone is expanded.

d_call: TRBD1
clone_size: .
v_call: TRBV7-8
j_call: TRBJ2-7
cdr3_aa: CASSTRTGGYYEQYF
cdr3_nt: TGTGCCAGCAGCACAAGGACAGGGGGCTACTACGAGCAGTACTTC

d_call: .
clone_size: .
v_call: TRBV11-2
j_call: TRBJ2-1
cdr3_aa: CASSLRGHEQFF
cdr3_nt: TGTGCCAGCAGCCTCAGGGGCCACGAGCAGTTCTTC

d_call: TRBD1
clone_size: few
v_call: TRBV30
j_call: TRBJ1-1
cdr3_aa: CAWSGTGENTEAFF
cdr3_nt: TGTGCCTGGAGTGGGACAGGGGAGAACACTGAAGCTTTCTTT

d_call: TRBD1
clone_size: few
v_call: TRBV7-9
j_call: TRBJ2-1
cdr3_aa: CASSLGTARLNEQFF
cdr3_nt: TGTGCCAGCAGCTTGGGGACAGCTAGGCTCAATGAGCAGTTCTTC

d_call: .
clone_size: .
v_call: TRBV9
j_call: TRBJ1-1
cdr3_aa: CASSSPPGGNTEAFF
cdr3_nt: TGTGCCAGCAGCTCCCCCCCTGGCGGGAACACTGAAGCTTTCTTT

d_call: .
clone_size: .
v_call: TRBV27
j_call: TRBJ2-1
cdr3_aa: CASRSAGVENEQFF
cdr3_nt: TGTGCCAGCAGATCGGCGGGCGTAGAGAATGAGCAGTTCTTC

d_call: TRBD1
clone_size: .
v_call: TRBV6-6
j_call: TRBJ1-5
cdr3_aa: CASRPQGASNQPQHF
cdr3_nt: TGTGCCAGCAGACCTCAGGGGGCTAGCAATCAGCCCCAGCATTTT

d_call: .
clone_size: few
v_call: TRBV5-6
j_call: TRBJ1-6
cdr3_aa: CASSLGATGNSPLHF
cdr3_nt: TGTGCCAGCAGCTTGGGGGCAACCGGAAATTCACCCCTCCACTTT

d_call: TRBD1
clone_size: .
v_call: TRBV30
j_call: TRBJ1-2
cdr3_aa: CAWSDRANHGYTF
cdr3_nt: TGTGCCTGGTCCGACAGGGCCAACCATGGCTACACCTTC

d_call: .
clone_size: .
v_call: TRBV4-1
j_call: TRBJ1-2
cdr3_aa: CASSQTGQHGYTF
cdr3_nt: TGCGCCAGCAGCCAGACAGGACAGCATGGCTACACCTTC

d_call: TRBD2
clone_size: .
v_call: TRBV29-1
j_call: TRBJ2-3
cdr3_aa: CSVAASGADTQYF
cdr3_nt: TGCAGCGTTGCGGCTAGCGGGGCAGATACGCAGTATTTT

d_call: .
clone_size: once
v_call: TRBV19
j_call: TRBJ1-6
cdr3_aa: CASSIDFSAALHF
cdr3_nt: TGTGCCAGTAGTATAGATTTTTCGGCGGCCCTCCACTTT

d_call: .
clone_size: .
v_call: TRBV19
j_call: TRBJ2-2
cdr3_aa: CASSKIERGSTGELFF
cdr3_nt: TGTGCCAGTAGTAAGATTGAACGGGGAAGTACCGGGGAGCTGTTTTTT

d_call: TRBD1
clone_size: few
v_call: TRBV29-1
j_call: TRBJ1-6
cdr3_aa: CSVRTGEAPLHF
cdr3_nt: TGCAGCGTTCGGACAGGGGAGGCACCCCTCCACTTT